Described below is a single T cell receptor (beta chain) sequence and its context. The antigen is undetermined. These data are taken from a study of shared clonotypes between healthy human individuals. The protocol was immunoSEQ multiplex PCR, while the TCRdb copy is restricted to in-frame clones and leaves out a portion. The sample carries hundreds of thousands of clones, 96% recorded once. Notes on the study in general: Generation of non-shared clonotypes was less probable than generation of clonotypes shared by all four donors.

Positive CCR7 selection of CD45RO-negative cells yielded the naive CD8 cells, and terminally differentiated effector memory CD45RA+ cells were excluded. CDR1 and CDR2 from the germline V gene are SGHDN and FVKESK. The length of the CDR3 is 15 residues. Trimming shortened V by 1 base and J by 4 bases, and 13 bases separated the two germline ends. This receptor was identified in a woman in her 30s in good health. The specimen sequenced was naive CD8+ T cells sorted from blood. V usage is TRBV14 and J usage is TRBJ1-2; D call uncertain. This CDR3 is CASSQGYARGYGYTF. The CDR3 DNA follows: TGTGCCAGCAGCCAAGGATATGCCCGGGGCTATGGCTACACCTTC. The full variable domain, its missing parts supplied by reference TRBV14 and TRBJ1-2, is EAGVTQFPSHSVIEKGQTVTLRCDPISGHDNLYWYRRVMGKEIKFLLHFVKESKQDESGMPNNRFLAERTGGTYSTLKVQPAELEDSGVYFCASSQGYARGYGYTFGSGTRLTVV.